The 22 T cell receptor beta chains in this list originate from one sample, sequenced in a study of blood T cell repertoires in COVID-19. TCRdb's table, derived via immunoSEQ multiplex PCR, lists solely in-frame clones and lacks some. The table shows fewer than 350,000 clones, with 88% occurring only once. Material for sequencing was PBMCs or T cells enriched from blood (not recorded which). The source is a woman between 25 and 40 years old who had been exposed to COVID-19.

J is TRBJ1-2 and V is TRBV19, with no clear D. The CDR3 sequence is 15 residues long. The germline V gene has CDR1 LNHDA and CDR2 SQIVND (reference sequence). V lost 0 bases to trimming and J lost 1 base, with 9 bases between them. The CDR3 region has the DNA TGTGCCAGTAGTATAGAGGCACCCCGTAACTATGGCTACACCTTC. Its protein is CASSIEAPRNYGYTF. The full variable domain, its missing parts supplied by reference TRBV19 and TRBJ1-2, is DGGITQSPKYLFRKEGQNVTLSCEQNLNHDAMYWYRQDPGQGLRLIYYSQIVNDFQKGDIAEGYSVSREKKESFPLTVTSAQKNPTAFYLCASSIEAPRNYGYTFGSGTRLTVV.

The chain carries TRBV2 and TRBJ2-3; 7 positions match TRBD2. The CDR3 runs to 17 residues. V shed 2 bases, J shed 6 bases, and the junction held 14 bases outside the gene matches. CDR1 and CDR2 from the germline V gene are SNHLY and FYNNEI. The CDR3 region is CASSEQRRWEGGDTQYF. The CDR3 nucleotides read TGTGCCAGCAGTGAACAGAGGCGCTGGGAGGGTGGGGATACGCAGTATTTT.

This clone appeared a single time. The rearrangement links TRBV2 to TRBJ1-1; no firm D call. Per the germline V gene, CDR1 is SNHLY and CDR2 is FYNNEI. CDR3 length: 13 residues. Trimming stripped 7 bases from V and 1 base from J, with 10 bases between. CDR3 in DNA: TGTGCCAGCAAACTGTGGTCGAACACTGAAGCTTTCTTT. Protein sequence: CASKLWSNTEAFF.

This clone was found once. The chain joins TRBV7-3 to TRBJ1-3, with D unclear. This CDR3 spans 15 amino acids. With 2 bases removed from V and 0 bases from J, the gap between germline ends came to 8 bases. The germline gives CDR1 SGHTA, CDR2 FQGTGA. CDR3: CASSLAANSGNTIYF. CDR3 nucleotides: TGTGCCAGCAGCTTAGCGGCCAACTCTGGAAACACCATATATTTT. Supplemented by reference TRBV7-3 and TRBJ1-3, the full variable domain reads GAGVSQTPSNKVTEKGKYVELRCDPISGHTALYWYRQSLGQGPEFLIYFQGTGAADDSGLPNDRFFAVRPEGSVSTLKIQRTERGDSAVYLCASSLAANSGNTIYFGEGSWLTVV.

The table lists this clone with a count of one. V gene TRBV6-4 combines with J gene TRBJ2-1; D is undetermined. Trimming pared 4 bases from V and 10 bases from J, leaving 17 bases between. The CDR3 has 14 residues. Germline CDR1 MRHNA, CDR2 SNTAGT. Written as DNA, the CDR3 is TGTGCCAGCAGTGTCCCTAGTCCCTTATCAGAGCAGTTCTTC. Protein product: CASSVPSPLSEQFF.

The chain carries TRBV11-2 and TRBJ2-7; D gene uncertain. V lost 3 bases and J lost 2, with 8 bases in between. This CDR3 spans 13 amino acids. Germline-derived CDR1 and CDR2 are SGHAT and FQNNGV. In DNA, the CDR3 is TGTGCCAGCAGCTTTGGGCAGGCCTACGAGCAGTACTTC. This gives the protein CASSFGQAYEQYF.

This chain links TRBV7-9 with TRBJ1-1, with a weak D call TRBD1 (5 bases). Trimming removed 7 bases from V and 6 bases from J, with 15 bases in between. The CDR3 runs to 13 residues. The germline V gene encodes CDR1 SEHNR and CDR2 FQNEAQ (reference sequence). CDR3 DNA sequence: TGTGCCAGCACCCGCCGGGGGTCCGCTGAAGCTTTCTTT. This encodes CASTRRGSAEAFF.

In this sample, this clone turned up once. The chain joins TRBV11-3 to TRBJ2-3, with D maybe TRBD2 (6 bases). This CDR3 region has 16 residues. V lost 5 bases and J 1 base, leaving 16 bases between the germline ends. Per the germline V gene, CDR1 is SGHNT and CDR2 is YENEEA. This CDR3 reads CASSPNAGFGTDTQYF. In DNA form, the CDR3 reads TGTGCCAGCAGCCCCAACGCGGGGTTTGGCACAGATACGCAGTATTTT.

The CDR3 loop is CSVGSGTGTYEQYF. The CDR3 nucleotides are TGCAGCGTAGGCTCCGGGACAGGGACCTACGAGCAGTACTTC. The V and J genes are TRBV29-1 and TRBJ2-7, with TRBD1 matching 9 bases. CDR1 SQVTM and CDR2 ANQGSEA come from the germline V gene. CDR3 length equals 14 residues. V was clipped by 6 bases and J by 2 bases; unmatched bases: 8.

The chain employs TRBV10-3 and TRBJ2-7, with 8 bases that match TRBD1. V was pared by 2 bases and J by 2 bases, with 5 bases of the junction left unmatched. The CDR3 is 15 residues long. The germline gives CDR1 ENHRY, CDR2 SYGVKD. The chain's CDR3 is CAISEGTGLPYEQYF. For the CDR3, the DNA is TGTGCCATCAGTGAGGGGACAGGACTTCCCTACGAGCAGTACTTC.

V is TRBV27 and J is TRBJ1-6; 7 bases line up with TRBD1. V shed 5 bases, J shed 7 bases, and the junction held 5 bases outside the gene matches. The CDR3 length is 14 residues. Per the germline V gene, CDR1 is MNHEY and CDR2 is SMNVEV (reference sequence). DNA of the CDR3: TGTGCCAGCAGTCCGGGGACAGAGAATTCACCCCTCCACTTT. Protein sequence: CASSPGTENSPLHF.

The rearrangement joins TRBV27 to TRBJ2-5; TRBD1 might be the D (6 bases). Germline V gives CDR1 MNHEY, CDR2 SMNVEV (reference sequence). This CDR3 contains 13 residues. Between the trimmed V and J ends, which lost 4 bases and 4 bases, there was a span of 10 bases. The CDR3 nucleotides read TGTGCCAGCAGTTATACAGGGATAGAGACCCAGTACTTC. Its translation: CASSYTGIETQYF.

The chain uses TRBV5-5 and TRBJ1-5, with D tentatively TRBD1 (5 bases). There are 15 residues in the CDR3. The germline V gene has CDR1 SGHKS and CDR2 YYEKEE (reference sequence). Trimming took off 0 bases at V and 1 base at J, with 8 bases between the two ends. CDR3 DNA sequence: TGTGCCAGCAGCTTGGCGCACAGGAGCAATCAGCCCCAGCATTTT. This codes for CASSLAHRSNQPQHF. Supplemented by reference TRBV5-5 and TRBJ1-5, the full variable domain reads DAGVTQSPTHLIKTRGQQVTLRCSPISGHKSVSWYQQVLGQGPQFIFQYYEKEERGRGNFPDRFSARQFPNYSSELNVNALLLGDSALYLCASSLAHRSNQPQHFGDGTRLSIL.

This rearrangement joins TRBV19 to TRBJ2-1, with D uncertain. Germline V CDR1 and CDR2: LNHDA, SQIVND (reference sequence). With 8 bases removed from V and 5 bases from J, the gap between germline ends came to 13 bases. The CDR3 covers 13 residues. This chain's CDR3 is CASCVNGHNEQFF. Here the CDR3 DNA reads TGTGCCAGTTGCGTGAATGGGCACAATGAGCAGTTCTTC.

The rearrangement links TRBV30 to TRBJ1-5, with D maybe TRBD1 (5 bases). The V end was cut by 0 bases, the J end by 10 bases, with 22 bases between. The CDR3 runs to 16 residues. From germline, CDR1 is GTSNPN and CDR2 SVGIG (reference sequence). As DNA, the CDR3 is TGTGCCTGGAGTGTAGGCCGGGACTCCAGTTTGTACCCCCAGCATTTT. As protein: CAWSVGRDSSLYPQHF. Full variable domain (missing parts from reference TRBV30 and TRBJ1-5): SQTIHQWPATLVQPVGSPLSLECTVEGTSNPNLYWYRQAAGRGLQLLFYSVGIGQISSEVPQNLSASRPQDRQFILSSKKLLLSDSGFYLCAWSVGRDSSLYPQHFGDGTRLSIL.

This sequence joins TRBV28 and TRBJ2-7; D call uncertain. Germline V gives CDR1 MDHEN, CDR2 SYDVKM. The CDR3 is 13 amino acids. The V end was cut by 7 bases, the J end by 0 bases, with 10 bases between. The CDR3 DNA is TGTGCCAGCACCTACCCGAGCTCCTACGAGCAGTACTTC. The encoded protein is CASTYPSSYEQYF.

CDR3 residues: CASQVAGARYNEQFF. The CDR3 nucleotides are TGTGCCAGCCAAGTCGCGGGAGCAAGGTACAATGAGCAGTTCTTC. The chain combines TRBV11-3 with TRBJ2-1; 7 bases match TRBD2. CDR1 is SGHNT, CDR2 YENEEA, per germline. The CDR3 loop spans 15 amino acids. Trimming took 8 bases from V and 4 from J; bases not matched to a gene: 11.

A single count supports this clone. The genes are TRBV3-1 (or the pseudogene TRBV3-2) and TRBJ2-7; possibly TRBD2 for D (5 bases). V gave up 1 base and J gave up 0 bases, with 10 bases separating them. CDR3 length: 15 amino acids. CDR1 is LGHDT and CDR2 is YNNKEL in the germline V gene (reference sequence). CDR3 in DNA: TGTGCCAGCAGCCAAGGAGGACTCAGCTCCTACGAGCAGTACTTC. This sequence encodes CASSQGGLSSYEQYF.

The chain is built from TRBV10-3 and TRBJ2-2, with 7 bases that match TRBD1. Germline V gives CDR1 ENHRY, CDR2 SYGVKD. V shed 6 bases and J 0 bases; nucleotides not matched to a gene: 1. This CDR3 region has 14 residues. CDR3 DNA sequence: TGTGCCATCAGGACAGGGCCGAACACCGGGGAGCTGTTTTTT. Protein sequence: CAIRTGPNTGELFF.

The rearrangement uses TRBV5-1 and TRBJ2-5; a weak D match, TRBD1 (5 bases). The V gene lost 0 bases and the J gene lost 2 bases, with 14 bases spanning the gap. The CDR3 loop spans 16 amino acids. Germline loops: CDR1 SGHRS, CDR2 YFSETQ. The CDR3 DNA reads TGCGCCAGCAGCTTGGTTGTATTGGGGCGGCAAGAGACCCAGTACTTC. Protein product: CASSLVVLGRQETQYF.

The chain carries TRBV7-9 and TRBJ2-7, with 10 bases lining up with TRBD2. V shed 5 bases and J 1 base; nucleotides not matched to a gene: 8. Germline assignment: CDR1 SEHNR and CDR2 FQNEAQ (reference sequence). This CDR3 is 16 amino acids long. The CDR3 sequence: CASSALGTSASYEQYF. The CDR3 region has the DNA TGTGCCAGCAGCGCGTTGGGGACTAGCGCTTCCTACGAGCAGTACTTC.

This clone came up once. For the CDR3, the DNA is TGTGCCAGTTACCGACTTACAGGGGACACCTACGAGCAGTACTTC. This translates into CASYRLTGDTYEQYF. V and J are TRBV7-9 and TRBJ2-7; 7 bases map to TRBD1. In germline, CDR1 is SEHNR, CDR2 FQNEAQ (reference sequence). The CDR3 runs 15 residues. Unmatched junction bases numbered 13, after V lost 9 bases and J lost 2 bases.